This is a list of T cell receptor beta chains from one sample in a study of cytomegalovirus exposure and HLA in healthy donors. Sequencing was performed with immunoSEQ multiplex PCR; in TCRdb, only in-frame clones are kept and a portion is missing. Among fewer than 110,000 clones listed, approximately 70% were seen once. Sequencing was done on a sample of PBMCs. These receptors were collected from a woman aged 50 to 60 in good health and CMV-seronegative. Each CDR3 is given with its conserved first and last residue. D genes are given only for firm matches. Clone sizes are given selectively: once, few, many, or a class where the clone is expanded.

CDR3aa: CASSSAPSDSALYGYTF
CDR3nt: TGTGCCAGCAGCTCGGCCCCTTCGGACAGCGCGTTATATGGCTACACCTTC
abundance: -
d_gene: -
v_gene: TRBV11-2
j_gene: TRBJ1-2

CDR3aa: CASNSEATYSPLHF
CDR3nt: TGTGCCAGTAATTCAGAGGCGACTTATTCACCCCTCCACTTT
abundance: few
d_gene: -
v_gene: TRBV19
j_gene: TRBJ1-6

CDR3aa: CASSLGLAGGHNEQFF
CDR3nt: TGTGCCAGCAGCTTAGGGCTAGCGGGGGGGCACAATGAGCAGTTCTTC
abundance: few
d_gene: TRBD2
v_gene: TRBV7-2
j_gene: TRBJ2-1

CDR3aa: CSVRSQGTGELFF
CDR3nt: TGCAGCGTTAGGTCACAGGGAACCGGGGAGCTGTTTTTT
abundance: few
d_gene: -
v_gene: TRBV29-1
j_gene: TRBJ2-2

CDR3aa: CASSDSGGTQETQYF
CDR3nt: TGTGCCAGCAGTGATTCCGGGGGGACCCAAGAGACCCAGTACTTC
abundance: -
d_gene: TRBD2
v_gene: TRBV2
j_gene: TRBJ2-5

CDR3aa: CASSQLFGQAQETQYF
CDR3nt: TGTGCCAGCAGCCAATTGTTTGGGCAAGCCCAAGAGACCCAGTACTTC
abundance: -
d_gene: -
v_gene: TRBV16
j_gene: TRBJ2-5

CDR3aa: CASSSLQGVTGELFF
CDR3nt: TGTGCCAGCAGCTCCTTACAGGGGGTTACCGGGGAGCTGTTTTTT
abundance: -
d_gene: TRBD1
v_gene: TRBV11-3
j_gene: TRBJ2-2

CDR3aa: CASREGGNEQYF
CDR3nt: TGTGCCAGCAGAGAAGGCGGTAACGAGCAGTACTTC
abundance: -
d_gene: -
v_gene: TRBV2
j_gene: TRBJ2-7

CDR3aa: CASSPSLNEQYF
CDR3nt: TGTGCCAGCAGTCCCAGTTTGAACGAGCAGTACTTC
abundance: once
d_gene: -
v_gene: TRBV27
j_gene: TRBJ2-7

CDR3aa: CAWKQGAPEAFF
CDR3nt: TGTGCCTGGAAACAGGGGGCACCTGAAGCTTTCTTT
abundance: -
d_gene: TRBD1
v_gene: TRBV30
j_gene: TRBJ1-1

CDR3aa: CASSARDRSRNSPLHF
CDR3nt: TGTGCCAGCAGCGCCCGGGACAGGAGCAGAAATTCACCCCTCCACTTT
abundance: -
d_gene: TRBD1
v_gene: TRBV7-8
j_gene: TRBJ1-6

CDR3aa: CASSADRDGPQHF
CDR3nt: TGCGCCAGCAGCGCCGACAGGGATGGGCCCCAGCATTTT
abundance: -
d_gene: TRBD1
v_gene: TRBV5-1
j_gene: TRBJ1-5

CDR3aa: CASSLSPWTSGSFNEQFF
CDR3nt: TGTGCCAGCAGTTTATCTCCGTGGACTAGCGGGAGCTTCAATGAGCAGTTCTTC
abundance: -
d_gene: TRBD2
v_gene: TRBV27
j_gene: TRBJ2-1

CDR3aa: CASRPPDRLGDTIYF
CDR3nt: TGTGCCAGTCGGCCCCCGGACAGGCTCGGAGACACCATATATTTT
abundance: -
d_gene: TRBD1
v_gene: TRBV19
j_gene: TRBJ1-3

CDR3aa: CASSLGPSTANYGYTF
CDR3nt: TGCGCCAGCAGCTTGGGCCCCTCGACAGCCAACTATGGCTACACCTTC
abundance: few
d_gene: -
v_gene: TRBV5-1
j_gene: TRBJ1-2

CDR3aa: CASSDPGGVTDTQYF
CDR3nt: TGTGCCAGCAGTGACCCCGGGGGGGTCACAGATACGCAGTATTTT
abundance: -
d_gene: TRBD2
v_gene: TRBV2
j_gene: TRBJ2-3

CDR3aa: CASSPGSGQEAFF
CDR3nt: TGTGCCAGCTCACCAGGGTCCGGACAGGAAGCTTTCTTT
abundance: once
d_gene: -
v_gene: TRBV18
j_gene: TRBJ1-1

CDR3aa: CASPTGDRRDQPQHF
CDR3nt: TGTGCCAGCCCCACAGGGGACAGGAGGGATCAGCCCCAGCATTTT
abundance: -
d_gene: TRBD1
v_gene: TRBV5-6
j_gene: TRBJ1-5

CDR3aa: CASRTGWTDGSPLHF
CDR3nt: TGTGCCAGCAGAACGGGGTGGACAGACGGTTCACCCCTCCACTTT
abundance: -
d_gene: -
v_gene: TRBV5-4
j_gene: TRBJ1-6

CDR3aa: CASSGTRSDNEQFF
CDR3nt: TGTGCCAGCAGTGGGACTAGATCGGACAATGAGCAGTTCTTC
abundance: -
d_gene: TRBD2
v_gene: TRBV27
j_gene: TRBJ2-1

CDR3aa: CASSYTGQGGEQYF
CDR3nt: TGTGCCAGCAGTTACACTGGACAGGGAGGCGAGCAGTACTTC
abundance: few
d_gene: TRBD1
v_gene: TRBV6-5
j_gene: TRBJ2-7

CDR3aa: CASRTTSEAFF
CDR3nt: TGTGCCAGCAGGACGACTTCCGAAGCTTTCTTT
abundance: few
d_gene: -
v_gene: TRBV6-5
j_gene: TRBJ1-1

CDR3aa: CASSPQRLGRGNQPQHF
CDR3nt: TGTGCCAGCTCACCCCAACGACTGGGGCGCGGAAATCAGCCCCAGCATTTT
abundance: once
d_gene: -
v_gene: TRBV18
j_gene: TRBJ1-5

CDR3aa: CASSFLPLGGPYGYTF
CDR3nt: TGTGCCAGCAGTTTCCTTCCCCTGGGGGGTCCGTATGGCTACACCTTC
abundance: once
d_gene: -
v_gene: TRBV27
j_gene: TRBJ1-2

CDR3aa: CASFTGGETYEQYF
CDR3nt: TGTGCCAGCTTCACGGGGGGGGAAACCTACGAGCAGTACTTC
abundance: -
d_gene: TRBD2
v_gene: TRBV7-9
j_gene: TRBJ2-7

CDR3aa: CASSTQGASTGELFF
CDR3nt: TGTGCCAGTAGTACACAGGGGGCGAGCACCGGGGAGCTGTTTTTT
abundance: few
d_gene: TRBD1
v_gene: TRBV19
j_gene: TRBJ2-2

CDR3aa: CATSSWPSGGSYEQYF
CDR3nt: TGTGCCACCAGCAGTTGGCCTAGCGGCGGCTCCTACGAGCAGTACTTC
abundance: few
d_gene: TRBD2
v_gene: TRBV15
j_gene: TRBJ2-7

CDR3aa: CASSLEAQASYEQYF
CDR3nt: TGTGCCAGCAGCTTAGAGGCACAGGCCTCCTACGAGCAGTACTTC
abundance: -
d_gene: -
v_gene: TRBV7-2
j_gene: TRBJ2-7

CDR3aa: CATSRDGEAGELFF
CDR3nt: TGTGCCACCAGCAGAGACGGGGAGGCCGGGGAGCTGTTTTTT
abundance: -
d_gene: -
v_gene: TRBV15
j_gene: TRBJ2-2

CDR3aa: CASSTGFRSSYEQYF
CDR3nt: TGTGCCAGCAGTACAGGGTTTCGGAGCTCCTACGAGCAGTACTTC
abundance: -
d_gene: -
v_gene: TRBV6-5
j_gene: TRBJ2-7

CDR3aa: CASTGQQLPNEKLFF
CDR3nt: TGTGCCAGCACAGGACAGCAGTTACCTAATGAAAAACTGTTTTTT
abundance: -
d_gene: -
v_gene: TRBV2
j_gene: TRBJ1-4

CDR3aa: CASRRQGVGEQYF
CDR3nt: TGTGCCAGCAGACGACAGGGTGTAGGCGAGCAGTACTTC
abundance: few
d_gene: TRBD1
v_gene: TRBV28
j_gene: TRBJ2-7

CDR3aa: CASSPPGTGANVLTF
CDR3nt: TGTGCCAGCAGTCCACCTGGGACAGGGGCCAACGTCCTGACTTTC
abundance: -
d_gene: -
v_gene: TRBV28
j_gene: TRBJ2-6

CDR3aa: CASSLAPEGQGPNEQFF
CDR3nt: TGTGCCAGCAGCCTAGCCCCCGAGGGACAGGGACCCAATGAGCAGTTCTTC
abundance: once
d_gene: TRBD1
v_gene: TRBV11-3
j_gene: TRBJ2-1

CDR3aa: CAISDSVRGETQYF
CDR3nt: TGTGCCATCAGCGACTCAGTTCGGGGAGAGACCCAGTACTTC
abundance: -
d_gene: -
v_gene: TRBV10-3
j_gene: TRBJ2-5

CDR3aa: CASSQVADTGTQYF
CDR3nt: TGTGCCAGCAGCCAAGTGGCGGACACCGGGACCCAGTACTTC
abundance: -
d_gene: -
v_gene: TRBV14
j_gene: TRBJ2-5

CDR3aa: CASSGQGTVYQETQYF
CDR3nt: TGTGCCAGCAGCGGACAAGGGACAGTCTACCAAGAGACCCAGTACTTC
abundance: -
d_gene: TRBD1
v_gene: TRBV9
j_gene: TRBJ2-5

CDR3aa: CAWSRASASPLHF
CDR3nt: TGTGCCTGGAGCAGGGCCAGCGCTTCACCCCTCCACTTT
abundance: -
d_gene: -
v_gene: TRBV30
j_gene: TRBJ1-6

CDR3aa: CASSALHGTVRSNEQFF
CDR3nt: TGTGCCAGCAGCGCTCTTCATGGGACAGTCCGATCCAATGAGCAGTTCTTC
abundance: -
d_gene: TRBD1
v_gene: TRBV5-6
j_gene: TRBJ2-1

CDR3aa: CASSSGRAGPDTQYF
CDR3nt: TGTGCCAGCAGCTCGGGCCGGGCAGGGCCAGATACGCAGTATTTT
abundance: once
d_gene: -
v_gene: TRBV7-7
j_gene: TRBJ2-3

CDR3aa: CASSLGGQTRNQPQHF
CDR3nt: TGTGCCAGCAGCTTGGGGGGACAGACCCGCAATCAGCCCCAGCATTTT
abundance: -
d_gene: TRBD1
v_gene: TRBV5-6
j_gene: TRBJ1-5

CDR3aa: CASSLVQGNNEQFF
CDR3nt: TGTGCCAGCAGTTTGGTACAGGGAAACAATGAGCAGTTCTTC
abundance: -
d_gene: -
v_gene: TRBV28
j_gene: TRBJ2-1

CDR3aa: CASSLAQEGTQYF
CDR3nt: TGTGCCAGCAGCTTAGCTCAGGAGGGTACGCAGTATTTT
abundance: -
d_gene: -
v_gene: TRBV7-2
j_gene: TRBJ2-3

CDR3aa: CASSLDQGIYYGYTF
CDR3nt: TGTGCCAGCAGCTTAGATCAGGGGATTTACTATGGCTACACCTTC
abundance: -
d_gene: -
v_gene: TRBV7-9
j_gene: TRBJ1-2

CDR3aa: CASSLGGQVLSLGANVLTF
CDR3nt: TGCGCCAGCAGCTTGGGGGGACAGGTGCTTTCTCTTGGGGCCAACGTCCTGACTTTC
abundance: -
d_gene: TRBD1
v_gene: TRBV5-1
j_gene: TRBJ2-6

CDR3aa: CASTLRGTGGHQYF
CDR3nt: TGTGCCAGCACCCTAAGGGGGACAGGGGGCCATCAGTACTTC
abundance: -
d_gene: TRBD1
v_gene: TRBV6-5
j_gene: TRBJ2-4

CDR3aa: CASSRGQGAYEQYF
CDR3nt: TGTGCCAGCAGCCGGGGACAGGGGGCCTACGAGCAGTACTTC
abundance: -
d_gene: TRBD1
v_gene: TRBV7-2
j_gene: TRBJ2-7

CDR3aa: CASSDRGGSGELFF
CDR3nt: TGCGCCAGCAGTGATCGGGGAGGAAGCGGGGAGCTGTTTTTT
abundance: -
d_gene: -
v_gene: TRBV5-1
j_gene: TRBJ2-2

CDR3aa: CASSESGTGVETQYF
CDR3nt: TGTGCCAGCAGTGAATCCGGGACAGGGGTCGAGACCCAGTACTTC
abundance: -
d_gene: TRBD1
v_gene: TRBV25-1
j_gene: TRBJ2-5

CDR3aa: CASSVVQGNQPQHF
CDR3nt: TGTGCCAGCAGTGTAGTCCAGGGTAATCAGCCCCAGCATTTT
abundance: -
d_gene: -
v_gene: TRBV2
j_gene: TRBJ1-5